This T cell receptor beta chain was found in a study of T cells in women clearing cervical HPV infection. CDR3 length: 14 amino acids. Looked up from germline, CDR1 is MNHNS and CDR2 is SASEGT. The ends were cut back, 4 bases at V and 4 bases at J, with 11 bases in the middle. Turning to this clone: The read terminates 3 residues ahead of where the CDR3 ends, so the germline J gene completes it.

Genomic DNA, averaging roughly 1,200 ng per sample, yielded TCR beta CDR3 via immunoSEQ. The assay was immunoSEQ multiplex PCR, and TCRdb's table has in-frame clones only and misses some. The sample includes tens of thousands of clones. The V gene is TRBV6-1, the J gene TRBJ1-3; TRBD1 is a possible D gene (6 bases). This clonotype was obtained from a woman between 18 and 75 years old with a cervical HPV16 infection that either progressed to CIN3+ or cleared (not recorded which). The specimen sequenced was blood buffy coat. The CDR3 bases that were read are TGTGCCAGCAGTGTCAGGGGCGGCGGAAACACC. Protein sequence: CASSVRGGGNT. The CDR3 in full is CASSVRGGGNTIYF.